The 32 T cell receptor beta chains in this list originate from one sample, sequenced in a study of lung T cells in sarcoidosis with Löfgren's syndrome. TCRdb independently ran MiXCR on the reads; one entry per CDR3 protein. The data show approximately 2,100 distinct CDR3 sequences, with 25% to 30% seen just once and more than 7.5% held by the top ten. The sample comprised CD4+ T cells from bronchoalveolar lavage. These receptor sequences come from a human donor with sarcoidosis (Löfgren's syndrome or another form), or a control subject (not recorded which).

This clonotype occurred a few times. A single base separates this from a much larger clone, so it may be a read error. This chain joins TRBV7-3 and TRBJ2-1; weak D call: TRBD1 (6 bases). Germline CDR1 reads SGHTA; CDR2 reads FQGTGA. The CDR3 has 13 residues. The CDR3 coding sequence is TGTGCCAGCAGCTCCAGTATGGGACAAGAGCAGTCCTTC. This sequence encodes CASSSSMGQEQSF. Filled out from reference TRBV7-3 and TRBJ2-1, the complete variable domain reads GAGVSQTPSNKVTEKGKYVELRCDPISGHTALYWYRQSLGQGPEFLIYFQGTGAADDSGLPNDRFFAVRPEGSVSTLKIQRTERGDSAVYLCASSSSMGQEQSFGPGTRLTVL.

By frequency in the sample, this clonotype is large. The chain carries TRBV7-3 and TRBJ2-1, with D tentatively TRBD1 (5 bases). V gave up 2 bases and J gave up 9 bases, with 11 bases separating them. The germline V gene encodes CDR1 SGHTA and CDR2 FQGTGA. The CDR3 is made up of 13 amino acids. Here the CDR3 DNA reads TGTGCCAGCAGCTTAGGGGAAAGGGGTGAGCAGTTCTTC. Its translation is CASSLGERGEQFF.

Concerning this clonotype itself: Mismatch with germline at one junction end may stem from a read error. The chain recombines TRBV27 with TRBJ1-5; the D gene is possibly TRBD1 (6 bases). This CDR3 spans 14 amino acids. Germline-derived CDR1 and CDR2 are MNHEY and SMNVEV (reference sequence). The CDR3, as DNA: TGTGCCAGCAGCTTGTCAAGGGGGGATCAGCTCCAGCATTTT. This sequence encodes CASSLSRGDQLQHF.

Worth noting for this clonotype: One base away lies a much larger clone, so this may be a sequencing read error. The conserved final phenylalanine or tryptophan is absent from the CDR3, which likely points to a read error. This chain joins TRBV10-3 and TRBJ2-7, with a possible D match to TRBD1 (6 bases). The germline gives CDR1 ENHRY, CDR2 SYGVKD. The CDR3 sequence is 14 residues long. V was cut by 6 bases and J by 0 bases, with 12 bases left in between. The CDR3 sequence: CAIRPDRDSYEQYL. Written as DNA, the CDR3 is TGTGCCATCAGACCGGACAGAGACTCCTACGAGCAGTACTTA.

This clonotype has at least ten counts. The CDR3: CASSLRAYGYTF. The CDR3, as DNA: TGTGCCAGCAGTTTGCGGGCCTATGGCTACACCTTC. The rearrangement links TRBV12-3 or TRBV12-4 to TRBJ1-2; no reliable D call. Trimming cost V 3 bases and J 4 bases, with 6 bases left between them. The CDR3 totals 12 residues.

In regard to this clonotype: A read error may explain this, as a much larger clone is one base away. No conserved phenylalanine or tryptophan is present at the end of the CDR3, so a read error is the likely explanation. V gene TRBV3-1 combines with J gene TRBJ2-5; D unclear. CDR1 is LGHDT, CDR2 YNNKEL, per germline (reference sequence). The CDR3 totals 11 residues. V was trimmed by 4 bases and J by 4 bases, leaving 4 bases between them. The CDR3 DNA reads TGTGCCAGCAGCCGTACAGAGACCCAGTACCTC. It translates to CASSRTETQYL.

This clonotype is labeled as medium-sized. This CDR3 is CASSLGAAGNTGELFF. CDR3 coding DNA: TGCGCCAGCAGCTTAGGCGCGGCCGGAAACACCGGGGAGCTGTTTTTT. V gene TRBV5-1 combines with J gene TRBJ2-2; D not resolved. The V end lost 2 bases, the J end lost 2 bases, and 13 bases lay between the germline ends. This CDR3 comprises 16 residues. CDR1 is SGHRS and CDR2 is YFSETQ in the germline V gene.

The chain couples TRBV6-5 to TRBJ2-1; weak D call: TRBD2 (5 bases). Germline V gives CDR1 MNHEY, CDR2 SVGAGI. Deletions cut 5 bases from V and 3 bases from J, with 20 bases between. The CDR3 spans 17 residues. CDR3 DNA: TGTGCCAGCAGTGGAAGGTTGTCAGAGGGAGTCTACAATGAGCAGTTCTTC. Amino acids: CASSGRLSEGVYNEQFF.

This clonotype ranks as medium-sized (0.01 to 0.1%). V and J are TRBV3-1 and TRBJ2-7, with D perhaps matching TRBD1 (5 bases). The V gene lost 3 bases and the J gene lost 6 bases, with 12 bases spanning the gap. The CDR3 runs 13 residues. Germline V gives CDR1 LGHDT, CDR2 YNNKEL (reference sequence). CDR3 protein: CASSQTQGGEQYF. The CDR3 nucleotides are TGTGCCAGCAGCCAGACTCAGGGTGGCGAGCAGTACTTC.

This clonotype is medium-sized by share. This chain links TRBV11-2 with TRBJ2-1, with D perhaps matching TRBD1 or TRBD2 (5 bases each). The V end was cut by 2 bases, the J end by 4 bases, with 12 bases between. The germline V gene encodes CDR1 SGHAT and CDR2 FQNNGV. This CDR3 is built from 15 residues. Written as DNA, the CDR3 is TGTGCCAGCAGCTTACCCGGGACGGTATACAATGAGCAGTTCTTC. Translating it yields CASSLPGTVYNEQFF. The entire variable domain, with the rest obtained from reference TRBV11-2 and TRBJ2-1, is as follows: EAGVAQSPRYKIIEKRQSVAFWCNPISGHATLYWYQQILGQGPKLLIQFQNNGVVDDSQLPKDRFSAERLKGVDSTLKIQPAKLEDSAVYLCASSLPGTVYNEQFFGPGTRLTVL.

In regard to this clonotype: No conserved phenylalanine or tryptophan is present at the end of the CDR3, so a read error is the likely explanation. The gene calls are TRBV7-2 and TRBJ1-1; the D is unclear. CDR3 length equals 13 residues. Per the germline V gene, CDR1 is SGHTA and CDR2 is FQGNSA. CDR3 DNA sequence: TGTGTCAGCAGCTTAATGGAGGCAGGAGAAGCTTTCCTT. This sequence encodes CVSSLMEAGEAFL.

The chain uses TRBV2 and TRBJ1-1; tentatively, D is TRBD1 (5 bases). CDR1 is SNHLY, CDR2 FYNNEI, per germline. The CDR3 runs to 13 residues. The ends were cut back, 7 bases at V and 4 bases at J, with 13 bases in the middle. The CDR3 region is CASIGEGCTEAFF. CDR3 DNA sequence: TGTGCCAGCATTGGGGAGGGGTGCACTGAAGCTTTCTTT.

Within the sample, this clonotype is large. This chain uses TRBV20-1 with TRBJ2-1, with TRBD2 identical over 9 bases. CDR1 is DFQATT and CDR2 is SNEGSKA in the germline V gene (reference sequence). This CDR3 region has 13 residues. The J segment lost 6 bases and the V segment lost 7 bases, leaving 7 bases of the junction unmatched. CDR3 loop: CSVGTSIGNEQFF. The CDR3 coding sequence is TGCAGTGTCGGGACTAGCATAGGCAATGAGCAGTTCTTC.

In this sample, this clonotype is medium-sized (0.01 to 0.1%). The gene calls are TRBV27 and TRBJ1-5, with D possibly matching TRBD1 (5 bases). Germline V lookup: CDR1 MNHEY, CDR2 SMNVEV (reference sequence). The CDR3 spans 18 residues. The V gene lost 6 bases and the J gene lost 0 bases, with 21 bases spanning the gap. The DNA for the CDR3 is TGTGCCAGCAGCCTCACTTTTATTCAGGGAAATAGCAATCAGCCCCAGCATTTT. Its protein is CASSLTFIQGNSNQPQHF.

This clonotype is judged medium-sized. The V call is TRBV28, the J call TRBJ1-5; possibly TRBD1 for D (5 bases). CDR3 length: 14 amino acids. Germline lookup yields CDR1 MDHEN and CDR2 SYDVKM. Trimming cost V 4 bases and J 6 bases, with 13 bases left between them. In DNA form, the CDR3 reads TGTGCCAGCAGTTCGCCAGGGAGGGGTCAGCCCCAGCATTTT. It specifies CASSSPGRGQPQHF.

A single count supports this clonotype. At one end the junction does not follow the germline gene, possibly because of a read error. The chain recombines TRBV3-1 with TRBJ2-1; 8 nucleotides match TRBD1. The CDR3 runs to 14 residues. CDR1 and CDR2 from the germline V gene are LGHDT and YNNKEL (reference sequence). The CDR3 protein is CASSQRDRTNEQLF. In DNA form, the CDR3 reads TGTGCCAGCAGCCAACGGGACAGGACTAATGAGCAGCTCTTC.

This clonotype is categorized as large. The rearrangement uses TRBV6-1 and TRBJ2-3; 11 bases line up with TRBD2. The germline V gene encodes CDR1 MNHNS and CDR2 SASEGT. V was clipped by 8 bases and J by 9 bases; unmatched bases: 13. The CDR3 runs 15 residues. This CDR3 reads CASRGSGGAGITQYF. CDR3 DNA: TGTGCCAGCCGAGGTAGCGGGGGGGCCGGAATAACGCAGTATTTT.

This clonotype is medium-sized (0.01 to 0.1%). This chain uses TRBV20-1 with TRBJ1-4, with no clear D. Germline lookup yields CDR1 DFQATT and CDR2 SNEGSKA (reference sequence). The CDR3 spans 16 residues. The V gene lost 0 bases and the J gene lost 0 bases, with 11 bases spanning the gap. The CDR3 DNA reads TGCAGTGCTAGAGATTTGAGTCTTGCAACTAATGAAAAACTGTTTTTT. Amino acids: CSARDLSLATNEKLFF.

The chain employs TRBV18 and TRBJ1-2; D remains ambiguous. V was clipped by 3 bases and J by 2 bases, with 10 bases between them. This CDR3 comprises 14 residues. Germline V CDR1 and CDR2: KGHSH, LQKENI. In DNA, the CDR3 is TGTGCCAGCTCACCTAGCCCCGGAAACTATGGCTACACCTTC. Translated, it gives CASSPSPGNYGYTF.

Comments on this clonotype: Being one base from a much bigger clone, this may be a read error. The chain recombines TRBV2 with TRBJ1-1; 9 positions agree with TRBD1. CDR3 size: 15 residues. Trimming at V came to 4 bases and at J to 4 bases, leaving 7 bases not matched to a gene. Germline CDR1 reads SNHLY; CDR2 reads FYNNEI. The CDR3 sequence is CASSGTGAGSTEAFF. CDR3 coding DNA: TGTGCCAGCAGTGGGACAGGGGCAGGGAGCACTGAAGCTTTCTTT.

This clonotype came up once. A single base separates this from a much larger clone, so it may be a read error. This sequence joins TRBV5-4 and TRBJ2-3, with 11 bases fitting TRBD2. Germline V lookup: CDR1 SGHNT, CDR2 YYREEE (reference sequence). The CDR3 length is 15 residues. CDR3 in amino acids: CTSSRSGGAPDTRYF. For the CDR3, the DNA is TGTACCAGCAGCCGTAGCGGGGGGGCCCCAGATACGCGGTATTTT.

This clonotype is deemed medium-sized. The chain links TRBV12-3 or TRBV12-4 to TRBJ1-1, with 8 bases lining up with TRBD1. The CDR3 is 14 residues long. Trimming at V came to 5 bases and at J to 4 bases, leaving 6 bases not matched to a gene. The CDR3 DNA reads as TGTGCCAGCAGTAGAGGACAGGGTAGCACTGAAGCTTTCTTT. Residues: CASSRGQGSTEAFF.

Relative to its sample, this clonotype is medium-sized. This chain connects TRBV4-3 to TRBJ2-3, with D perhaps matching TRBD2 (6 bases). In germline, CDR1 is LGHNA, CDR2 YSLEER. Deletions cut 2 bases from V and 3 bases from J, with 9 bases between. The CDR3 consists of 14 residues. The DNA for the CDR3 is TGCGCCAGCAGCCAATCCGGAGGGACAGATACGCAGTATTTT. This encodes CASSQSGGTDTQYF.

By share, this clonotype counts as medium-sized (0.01 to 0.1%). This rearrangement joins TRBV7-8 to TRBJ2-6, with no clear D. The CDR3 is 16 residues long. Trimming cost V 2 bases and J 0 bases, with 8 bases left between them. Germline assignment: CDR1 SGHVS and CDR2 FQNEAQ. In nucleotides, the CDR3 is TGTGCCAGCAGCTTAAGGCAGCACTCTGGGGCCAACGTCCTGACTTTC. It yields the protein CASSLRQHSGANVLTF.

This clonotype is deemed medium-sized. The chain links TRBV20-1 to TRBJ2-7; 13 bases agree with TRBD2. The V gene's germline CDR1 is DFQATT and CDR2 SNEGSKA (reference sequence). The V segment lost 0 bases and the J segment 2 bases; nucleotides outside the gene matches: 7. The CDR3 is made up of 17 amino acids. Here the CDR3 DNA reads TGCAGTGCTAGAGATGGGACTAGCGGGACTTGGACCTACGAGCAGTACTTC. Amino acid sequence: CSARDGTSGTWTYEQYF.

A word on this clonotype: One junction end does not reproduce the germline sequence, and a read error may be involved. The genes are TRBV4-1 and TRBJ2-6; D is tentatively TRBD1 or TRBD2 (5 bases each). This CDR3 has 15 residues. The germline V gene has CDR1 MGHRA and CDR2 YSYEKL. Here the CDR3 reads CVSSQAVSGANVQTF. The CDR3 bases are TGCGTCAGCAGCCAAGCGGTATCTGGGGCCAACGTCCAGACTTTC.

This clonotype has a count of ten or more. V is TRBV30 and J is TRBJ1-5, with D maybe TRBD1 (6 bases). This CDR3 comprises 12 residues. The V and J ends lost 1 base and 7 bases respectively, with 8 bases between them. The germline gives CDR1 GTSNPN, CDR2 SVGIG (reference sequence). In DNA form, the CDR3 reads TGTGCCTGGAGTGAGGGGGGCCAGCCCCAGCATTTT. Its protein is CAWSEGGQPQHF.

This clonotype was recorded only once. Sequence at one end of the junction differs from germline and may be a read error. The V gene is TRBV6-6, the J gene TRBJ2-3; 11 bases align to TRBD2. There are 14 residues in the CDR3. In germline, CDR1 is MNHNY, CDR2 SVGAGI (reference sequence). Here the CDR3 reads CASRELAGVDTQCF. DNA for the CDR3: TGTGCCAGCAGAGAACTAGCGGGGGTTGATACGCAGTGTTTT.

This clonotype counts as medium-sized. The gene calls are TRBV20-1 and TRBJ2-7, with 10 bases lining up with TRBD2. J gave up 0 bases and V 0 bases, and 8 bases lay outside the gene matches. CDR3 length: 17 amino acids. The germline V gene has CDR1 DFQATT and CDR2 SNEGSKA (reference sequence). The CDR3 region is CSARDFTSGTNSYEQYF. The CDR3 DNA sequence: TGCAGTGCTAGAGATTTCACTAGCGGGACTAACTCCTACGAGCAGTACTTC.

This sequence joins TRBV5-6 and TRBJ1-6; D is possibly TRBD1 (6 bases). From germline, CDR1 is SGHDT and CDR2 YYEEEE. V lost 4 bases and J lost 7, with 12 bases in between. This CDR3 is 14 amino acids long. The CDR3 loop reads CASSLTGLNSPLHF. DNA of the CDR3: TGTGCCAGCAGCCTCACAGGGTTAAATTCACCCCTCCACTTT. The full variable domain, in which reference TRBV5-6 and TRBJ1-6 provide the parts outside the CDR3, is DAGVTQSPTHLIKTRGQQVTLRCSPKSGHDTVSWYQQALGQGPQFIFQYYEEEERQRGNFPDRFSGHQFPNYSSELNVNALLLGDSALYLCASSLTGLNSPLHFGNGTRLTVT.

This clonotype is termed medium-sized. Lacking the conserved final phenylalanine or tryptophan, this CDR3 likely reflects a read error. The chain employs TRBV19 and TRBJ1-6; possible D gene TRBD1, 5 bases. Per germline, CDR1 LNHDA and CDR2 SQIVND (reference sequence). The length of the CDR3 is 13 residues. Trimming stripped 6 bases from V and 9 bases from J, with 12 bases between. CDR3 residues: CASSNRDPSPLHL. The CDR3 DNA reads as TGTGCCAGTAGCAATCGGGACCCTTCACCCCTCCACCTT.

There are many counts of this clonotype. The J gene is TRBJ2-5, the V gene TRBV10-3; 10 nucleotides align to TRBD2. V was pared by 4 bases and J by 1 base, with 3 bases of the junction left unmatched. Per germline, CDR1 ENHRY and CDR2 SYGVKD. CDR3 length: 15 amino acids. The CDR3 sequence is CAISASGSSQETQYF. CDR3 in DNA: TGTGCCATCAGTGCTAGCGGGAGCTCCCAAGAGACCCAGTACTTC.